Shown below are 27 T cell receptor beta chains from a single sample sequenced in a study of cytomegalovirus exposure and HLA in healthy donors. Clones were read by immunoSEQ multiplex PCR, and TCRdb kept only the in-frame ones, dropping some. The data contain under 200,000 clones, roughly 89% of them singletons. Sequencing used PBMCs. These receptors all come from a woman aged 18-29 years in good health and CMV-seropositive.

The genes are TRBV4-3 and TRBJ2-1; 12 positions agree with TRBD2. J lost 6 bases, V lost 0 bases, and 6 bases had no gene match. The CDR3 loop spans 17 amino acids. Germline V gene lookup returns CDR1 LGHNA and CDR2 YSLEER. Written as DNA, the CDR3 is TGCGCCAGCAGCCAAGATCCCGCTAGCGGGAGGGGCAATGAGCAGTTCTTC. Residues: CASSQDPASGRGNEQFF.

This chain joins TRBV11-1 and TRBJ2-5, with 8 nucleotides matching TRBD2. The CDR3 spans 14 residues. Germline CDR1 and CDR2: SGHAT and FQDESV (reference sequence). V was pared by 4 bases and J by 2 bases, with 3 bases of the junction left unmatched. CDR3 nucleotide sequence: TGTGCCAGCAGCTATGGCGGGGGGCAAGAGACCCAGTACTTC. Its protein product is CASSYGGGQETQYF.

V gene TRBV6-6 combines with J gene TRBJ2-3; the D is unclear. V lost 6 bases to trimming and J lost 1 base, with 11 bases between them. From germline, CDR1 is MNHNY and CDR2 SVGAGI (reference sequence). The CDR3 runs 14 residues. The CDR3 nucleotides are TGTGCCAGCAGCTATGCTAGAGGCACAGATACGCAGTATTTT. The encoded protein is CASSYARGTDTQYF.

The chain recombines TRBV7-9 with TRBJ1-5; TRBD1 matches at 7 bases. Germline CDR1 reads SEHNR; CDR2 reads FQNEAQ (reference sequence). Trimming took 5 bases from V and 3 from J; bases not matched to a gene: 4. The CDR3 totals 14 residues. The CDR3 nucleotides are TGTGCCAGCAGCCGAACAGGGGTCAATCAGCCCCAGCATTTT. Residues: CASSRTGVNQPQHF.

The V and J genes are TRBV7-2 and TRBJ2-4; D perhaps matches TRBD2 (6 bases). The CDR3 consists of 16 residues. From germline, CDR1 is SGHTA and CDR2 FQGNSA. V lost 5 bases and J 3 bases, leaving 17 bases between the germline ends. The DNA of the CDR3 is TGTGCCAGCAGCCCAGCCCGGGGGTTGATCAAAAACATTCAGTACTTC. Amino acids: CASSPARGLIKNIQYF.

This chain uses TRBV21-1 with TRBJ1-5; TRBD1 reflects the table's D call only, with no check against the DNA. TRBV21-1 is deemed a pseudogene. CDR3 size: 15 residues. The DNA of the CDR3 is TGTGCCAGCAGCACCTCGACAGGGTATGATCAGCCCCAGCATTTT. Translating gives CASSTSTGYDQPQHF.

In this sample, this clone turned up once. This chain uses TRBV11-3 with TRBJ2-1; possibly TRBD2 for D (6 bases). From germline, CDR1 is SGHNT and CDR2 YENEEA. V lost 5 bases to trimming and J lost 5 bases, with 16 bases between them. The CDR3 is made up of 15 amino acids. The DNA for the CDR3 is TGTGCCAGCAGCCCCCGGCCTACTAGCAACAATGAGCAGTTCTTC. This encodes CASSPRPTSNNEQFF. The whole variable domain, filled in from reference TRBV11-3 and TRBJ2-1, reads EAGVVQSPRYKIIEKKQPVAFWCNPISGHNTLYWYLQNLGQGPELLIRYENEEAVDDSQLPKDRFSAERLKGVDSTLKIQPAELGDSAVYLCASSPRPTSNNEQFFGPGTRLTVL.

In its sample, this clone was seen once. The chain recombines TRBV9 with TRBJ2-1; D is possibly TRBD1 (5 bases). The germline V gene encodes CDR1 SGDLS and CDR2 YYNGEE. The length of the CDR3 is 13 residues. The V end lost 5 bases, the J end lost 4 bases, and 10 bases lay between the germline ends. As DNA, the CDR3 is TGTGCCAGCAGTTTACAGGAATACAATGAGCAGTTCTTC. Its translation is CASSLQEYNEQFF.

This chain connects TRBV4-1 to TRBJ2-7, with 7 bases matching TRBD1. CDR1 is MGHRA, CDR2 YSYEKL, per germline. V shed 3 bases, J shed 4 bases, and the junction held 9 bases outside the gene matches. The length of the CDR3 is 15 residues. CDR3 DNA sequence: TGCGCCAGCAGCCATTATCCGGACAGGAATTACGAGCAGTACTTC. Encoded protein: CASSHYPDRNYEQYF.

The chain combines TRBV2 with TRBJ2-2, with D possibly TRBD2 on 6 matching bases. The CDR3 covers 15 residues. Germline CDR1 and CDR2: SNHLY and FYNNEI. The V end lost 6 bases, the J end lost 3 bases, and 14 bases lay between the germline ends. CDR3 loop: CASRHNGGDTGELFF. The CDR3, as DNA: TGTGCCAGCAGACATAACGGGGGTGACACCGGGGAGCTGTTTTTT.

The rearrangement uses TRBV7-8 and TRBJ2-2; 9 nucleotides line up with TRBD1. The CDR3 loop spans 15 amino acids. Looked up from germline, CDR1 is SGHVS and CDR2 is FQNEAQ. J lost 4 bases, V lost 5 bases, and 5 bases had no gene match. The CDR3 nucleotides are TGTGCCAGCAGCATAGGACAGGGGTCCACCGGGGAGCTGTTTTTT. Translating it yields CASSIGQGSTGELFF.

The chain recombines TRBV11-2 with TRBJ1-6; 7 bases fit TRBD1. Germline CDR1 and CDR2: SGHAT and FQNNGV. This CDR3 has 14 amino acids. The J segment lost 6 bases and the V segment lost 1 base, leaving 0 bases of the junction unmatched. CDR3 coding DNA: TGTGCCAGCAGCTTAGGACAGGGTAATTCACCCCTCCACTTT. Translating it yields CASSLGQGNSPLHF.

The rearrangement joins TRBV9 to TRBJ2-2; D unresolved. V lost 5 bases and J lost 4, with 9 bases in between. The V gene's germline CDR1 is SGDLS and CDR2 YYNGEE. There are 13 residues in the CDR3. For the CDR3, the DNA is TGTGCCAGCAGTCTAGTCCCCACCGGGGAGCTGTTTTTT. It translates to CASSLVPTGELFF.

CDR3 loop: CASRTSGGMAGELFF. Written as DNA, the CDR3 is TGCGCCAGCAGGACTAGCGGGGGGATGGCCGGGGAGCTGTTTTTT. V and J are TRBV10-2 and TRBJ2-2; 13 positions match TRBD2. The CDR3 is 15 amino acids. Trimming at V came to 6 bases and at J to 6 bases, leaving 4 bases not matched to a gene. In germline, CDR1 is WSHSY, CDR2 SAAADI.

The chain joins TRBV30 to TRBJ2-4; 9 bases map to TRBD1. The CDR3 consists of 12 residues. Per the germline V gene, CDR1 is GTSNPN and CDR2 is SVGIG (reference sequence). J was trimmed by 1 base and V by 8 bases; bases with no gene match: 0. The chain's CDR3 is CAGQGAKNIQYF. CDR3 DNA sequence: TGTGCCGGACAGGGGGCCAAAAACATTCAGTACTTC.

The chain couples TRBV2 to TRBJ1-1; 11 nucleotides match TRBD1. V shed 6 bases, J shed 5 bases, and the junction held 8 bases outside the gene matches. The CDR3 is 15 amino acids. Germline values: CDR1 SNHLY, CDR2 FYNNEI. The CDR3, as DNA: TGTGCCAGCAGCTCTGGACAGGGGGCAGGTACTGAAGCTTTCTTT. This translates into CASSSGQGAGTEAFF.

This chain joins TRBV2 and TRBJ1-5; unclear D gene. CDR1 is SNHLY and CDR2 is FYNNEI in the germline V gene. The CDR3 spans 13 residues. V was trimmed by 8 bases and J by 0 bases, leaving 8 bases between them. The CDR3 protein is CASSGLSNQPQHF. DNA for the CDR3: TGTGCCAGCTCTGGCCTTAGCAATCAGCCCCAGCATTTT. Filled out from reference TRBV2 and TRBJ1-5, the complete variable domain reads EPEVTQTPSHQVTQMGQEVILRCVPISNHLYFYWYRQILGQKVEFLVSFYNNEISEKSEIFDDQFSVERPDGSNFTLKIRSTKLEDSAMYFCASSGLSNQPQHFGDGTRLSIL.

The chain combines TRBV21-1 with TRBJ1-1. TRBV21-1 is a pseudogene segment. The CDR3 has 11 residues. DNA for the CDR3: TGTGCCAGCAGCGAGTGTGGAGAGGCTTTCTTT. Translation gives CASSECGEAFF.

The chain's CDR3 is CASSLVPTTHEQYF. As DNA, the CDR3 is TGTGCCAGCAGCTTGGTACCGACAACGCACGAGCAGTACTTC. The rearrangement links TRBV5-5 to TRBJ2-7, with D unresolved. V lost 0 bases and J 5 bases, leaving 12 bases between the germline ends. The CDR3 has 14 residues. Per germline, CDR1 SGHKS and CDR2 YYEKEE (reference sequence).

The rearrangement joins TRBV6-1 to TRBJ2-7; D ambiguous. The V end was cut by 4 bases, the J end by 4 bases, with 5 bases between. The germline gives CDR1 MNHNS, CDR2 SASEGT. The CDR3 length is 11 residues. CDR3: CASSAVYEQYF. CDR3 sequence (DNA): TGTGCCAGCAGTGCCGTTTACGAGCAGTACTTC.

This chain joins TRBV10-1 and TRBJ1-2, with D unresolved. CDR3 length: 10 amino acids. Trimming cost V 7 bases and J 7 bases, with 7 bases left between them. Germline loops: CDR1 WNHNN, CDR2 SYGVQD (reference sequence). The CDR3 sequence: CASTPSGYTF. The CDR3, as DNA: TGCGCCAGCACTCCTAGTGGCTACACCTTC.

The genes are TRBV2 and TRBJ2-2; D unresolved. The V gene lost 6 bases and the J gene lost 0 bases, with 8 bases spanning the gap. CDR3 length: 14 residues. Looked up from germline, CDR1 is SNHLY and CDR2 is FYNNEI. Here the CDR3 reads CASSRRSNTGELFF. The CDR3 DNA reads as TGTGCCAGCAGCCGCCGGTCGAACACCGGGGAGCTGTTTTTT.

V is TRBV4-1 and J is TRBJ2-2, with unresolved D. Germline V CDR1 and CDR2: MGHRA, YSYEKL. V dropped 4 bases and J dropped 2 bases, with 17 bases sitting between them. The CDR3 is 17 residues long. The CDR3 nucleotides read TGCGCCAGCAGCCCCCCCCTCTCCATCGGTAACACCGGGGAGCTGTTTTTT. Encoded protein: CASSPPLSIGNTGELFF.

This chain uses TRBV29-1 with TRBJ1-2; TRBD1 aligns across 8 bases. CDR3 length: 16 amino acids. Germline V gene sequence: CDR1 SQVTM, CDR2 ANQGSEA. J was trimmed by 5 bases and V by 6 bases; bases with no gene match: 17. CDR3 sequence reads: CSVVGAGGASSYGYTF. The CDR3 coding sequence is TGCAGCGTCGTAGGGGCAGGGGGCGCCAGTTCTTATGGCTACACCTTC.

The V and J genes are TRBV18 and TRBJ1-2; 9 positions match TRBD1. Trimming at V came to 5 bases and at J to 2 bases, leaving 6 bases not matched to a gene. The CDR3 sequence is 15 residues long. Germline CDR1 KGHSH, CDR2 LQKENI. The CDR3 DNA is TGTGCCAGCTCAGCCGGGACAGGGCTCAACTATGGCTACACCTTC. The encoded protein is CASSAGTGLNYGYTF.

J is TRBJ1-2 and V is TRBV5-1; 8 nucleotides agree with TRBD1. After removal of 3 bases from V and 2 bases from J, the junction contained 9 bases not matched to a gene. This CDR3 comprises 16 residues. Germline V gene lookup returns CDR1 SGHRS and CDR2 YFSETQ. CDR3 amino acids: CASSWKTGVKNYGYTF. The CDR3 DNA reads as TGCGCCAGCAGCTGGAAGACAGGGGTGAAAAACTATGGCTACACCTTC.

This chain uses TRBV5-4 with TRBJ2-1; no definite D call. With 4 bases removed from V and 6 bases from J, the gap between germline ends came to 5 bases. CDR3 length: 11 residues. From germline, CDR1 is SGHNT and CDR2 YYREEE (reference sequence). CDR3 bases: TGTGCCAGCAGCGCTAGCAATGAGCAGTTCTTC. This codes for CASSASNEQFF.